The 11 T cell receptor beta chains in this list originate from one sample, sequenced in a study of CD4 and CD8 cells across lung adenocarcinoma regions (dated by TCRdb to the late 2010s). Preparation of the library involved PCR. For sequencing, a HiSeq X Ten was employed. The public sequencing data were trimmed at Q25 with fastp and processed into clonotypes with MiXCR by TCRdb, which kept only in-frame beta chains. Entries are consolidated by CDR3 protein sequence, retaining the most common genes and DNA. The sample table lists over 15,000 distinct CDR3 sequences, around 50% of them with a count of one. The top ten hold 30% to 40% of the sample. Sequencing was carried out using CD8+ T cells from the margin of a lung tumor. The cell subset or site label here, explained by the study, means: tumor margin region. These receptors all come from a male donor with lung adenocarcinoma. The CD4 and CD8 labels of this study may be unreliable.

The CDR3 DNA reads as TGTGCCAGCAGCCCCAGTAAAGGGACCCAGTACTTC. This translates into CASSPSKGTQYF. The chain uses TRBV7-2 and TRBJ2-1; D ambiguous. With the DNA end fitting TRBJ2-5 better, the J assignment may be wrong. Germline loops: CDR1 SGHTA, CDR2 FQGNSA. CDR3 length: 12 amino acids.

Points on this clonotype: This CDR3 fails to terminate in the conserved phenylalanine or tryptophan, so it likely reflects a read error. The limits of the CDR3 on the DNA are not certain, so only TCRdb's listed CDR3 is given. This chain joins TRBV6-1 and TRBJ2-5; no check of the table's D call, TRBD1, against the DNA was made. Germline V gives CDR1 MNHNS, CDR2 SASEGT. From its first to its last residue, the CDR3 has 14 amino acids. CDR3 protein: CASSHGGGRTSRHL.

A remark on this clonotype: This may be a read error, as it is one base from a much larger clone. The rearrangement uses TRBV14 and TRBJ2-4; 7 nucleotides align to TRBD2. Germline lookup yields CDR1 SGHDN and CDR2 FVKESK. Trimming removed 8 bases from V and 13 bases from J; junction bases left unmatched: 20. The CDR3 length is 15 residues. The CDR3 reads CASLRQGGSYNEQYF. CDR3 nucleotide sequence: TGTGCCAGCCTCAGGCAGGGCGGGAGCTACAATGAGCAGTACTTC.

This clonotype was counted many times. The chain combines TRBV6-1 with TRBJ2-2, with D uncertain. The V end lost 7 bases, the J end lost 3 bases, and 3 bases lay between the germline ends. Germline-derived CDR1 and CDR2 are MNHNS and SASEGT. The CDR3 is made up of 11 amino acids. DNA of the CDR3: TGTGCCAGCACCTACACCGGGGAGCTGTTTTTT. Translated: CASTYTGELFF.

This clonotype was seen ten or more times. The rearrangement links TRBV6-1 to TRBJ2-7; TRBD1 aligns across 10 bases. J lost 4 bases, V lost 7 bases, and 10 bases had no gene match. The CDR3 contains 15 residues. Germline V lookup: CDR1 MNHNS, CDR2 SASEGT. CDR3 DNA: TGTGCCAGCACTCCACATCCGGGACAGGGGTACGAGCAGTACTTC. Translation: CASTPHPGQGYEQYF.

V is TRBV7-6 and J is TRBJ2-7; D ambiguous. V was trimmed by 2 bases and J by 2 bases, leaving 10 bases between them. CDR1 and CDR2 from the germline V gene are SGHVS and FNYEAQ. This CDR3 has 14 amino acids. Here the CDR3 DNA reads TGTGCCAGCAGCTTAAGTTTCCAAGCCTACGAGCAGTACTTC. Residues: CASSLSFQAYEQYF. The full variable domain, with the rest looked up from reference TRBV7-6 and TRBJ2-7, is GAGVSQSPRYKVTKRGQDVALRCDPISGHVSLYWYRQALGQGPEFLTYFNYEAQQDKSGLPNDRFSAERPEGSISTLTIQRTEQRDSAMYRCASSLSFQAYEQYFGPGTRLTVT.

On this clonotype: Being one base from a much bigger clone, this may be a read error. This chain uses TRBV6-1 with TRBJ2-1; tentatively, D is TRBD2 (5 bases). Trimming took off 5 bases at V and 13 bases at J, with 21 bases between the two ends. The CDR3 runs 14 residues. Germline values: CDR1 MNHNS, CDR2 SASEGT. The chain's CDR3 is CASSPGVAKNIQFF. The CDR3 coding sequence is TGTGCCAGCAGTCCCGGGGTAGCCAAAAACATTCAGTTCTTC.

J is TRBJ2-4 and V is TRBV6-1; perhaps D is TRBD1 or TRBD2 (5 bases each). From germline, CDR1 is MNHNS and CDR2 SASEGT. CDR3 length: 15 amino acids. V lost 8 bases and J lost 12, with 26 bases in between. The CDR3 region has the DNA TGTGCCAGCGGTCCGGGGCTGTCGGCCAAAGACACTCAGTACTTC. This codes for CASGPGLSAKDTQYF.

Regarding this clonotype: One end of the junction is discordant with germline, which a read error may explain. The chain carries TRBV6-5 and TRBJ2-1; 7 bases are shared with TRBD2. CDR1 MNHEY and CDR2 SVGAGI come from the germline V gene. The CDR3 has 15 amino acids. The CDR3: CASSLTSINHNEQLF. CDR3 DNA: TGTGCCAGCAGTTTGACTAGCATAAATCACAATGAGCAGTTATTC.

As regards this clonotype: A read error may produce the germline difference seen at one junction end. The chain employs TRBV6-1 and TRBJ2-3; 10 bases line up with TRBD1. The CDR3 loop spans 16 amino acids. CDR1 is MNHNS, CDR2 SASEGT, per germline. The CDR3 loop reads CASSEAGTGVRETQYF. The CDR3 nucleotides read TGTGCCAGCAGTGAAGCCGGGACAGGGGTCCGGGAGACGCAGTACTTT.

This clonotype was detected only a few times. The chain uses TRBV10-2 and TRBJ2-4; 7 bases are shared with TRBD2. Germline CDR1 WSHSY, CDR2 SAAADI. The CDR3 extends over 19 amino acids. V shed 5 bases and J 0 bases; nucleotides not matched to a gene: 16. Written as DNA, the CDR3 is TGCGCCAGCAGTTCTCTTACTAGCGCCCGATCGGGAGCCAAAAACATTCAGTACTTC. As protein: CASSSLTSARSGAKNIQYF.